Presented here are 29 T cell receptor beta chains from one specimen sequenced in a study of T-cell reconstitution after alpha-beta-depleted transplantation in children. The TCRbeta library incorporated unique molecular identifiers. From the PCR reads, TCRdb called clonotypes with MiXCR, one entry per CDR3 protein. The profile covers some 500,000 distinct CDR3 sequences, with 30% to 35% appearing a single time and approximately 2.3% taken by the ten largest. This material consisted of PBMCs from the stem cell graft donor, taken from the stem cell graft. These receptor sequences come from a human donor who donated a stem cell graft to a child with aplastic anemia.

This clonotype was recorded a few times. V is TRBV5-1 and J is TRBJ2-1; 7 nucleotides align to TRBD2. Germline-derived CDR1 and CDR2 are SGHRS and YFSETQ. V lost 0 bases, J lost 5 bases, and 2 bases stayed unmatched. This CDR3 has 14 residues. The CDR3 region is CASSLVLADNEQFF. CDR3 DNA sequence: TGCGCCAGCAGCTTGGTTCTAGCGGACAATGAGCAGTTCTTC.

This clonotype was recorded many times. The rearrangement uses TRBV7-2 and TRBJ1-2; possible D gene TRBD1, 6 bases. Trimming cost V 6 bases and J 4 bases, with 15 bases left between them. The CDR3 length is 14 residues. From germline, CDR1 is SGHTA and CDR2 FQGNSA. CDR3 nucleotide sequence: TGTGCCAGCAGGGAAACAGGGACGGCCTATGGCTACACCTTC. It translates to CASRETGTAYGYTF.

The chain couples TRBV19 to TRBJ1-3, with a tentative D call TRBD1 (6 bases). V lost 7 bases to trimming and J lost 0 bases, with 10 bases between them. The CDR3 length is 14 residues. Per germline, CDR1 LNHDA and CDR2 SQIVND (reference sequence). The CDR3 nucleotides are TGTGCCAGTATCGACAGGCCCTCTGGAAACACCATATATTTT. Amino acid sequence: CASIDRPSGNTIYF.

This clonotype occurred once. The chain has TRBV5-1 and TRBJ1-2; 7 nucleotides line up with TRBD1. This CDR3 comprises 13 residues. V trimming: 1 base; J trimming: 8 bases; junction bases outside the gene matches: 5. CDR1 and CDR2 from the germline V gene are SGHRS and YFSETQ. The CDR3, as DNA: TGCGCCAGCAGCTTGAACAGGGGTTGGGGCTACACCTTC. Its translation: CASSLNRGWGYTF. Using reference TRBV5-1 and TRBJ1-2 for the parts outside the CDR3, the full variable domain is KAGVTQTPRYLIKTRGQQVTLSCSPISGHRSVSWYQQTPGQGLQFLFEYFSETQRNKGNFPGRFSGRQFSNSRSEMNVSTLELGDSALYLCASSLNRGWGYTFGSGTRLTVV.

In this sample, this clonotype turned up a few times. The chain employs TRBV15 and TRBJ2-1; 8 bases fit TRBD2. Trimming at V came to 5 bases and at J to 0 bases, leaving 3 bases not matched to a gene. This CDR3 region has 15 residues. CDR1 is LNHNV and CDR2 is YYDKDF in the germline V gene (reference sequence). CDR3 amino acids: CATSRLASSYNEQFF. DNA of the CDR3: TGTGCCACCAGCCGACTAGCGAGCTCCTACAATGAGCAGTTCTTC.

This clonotype has only a few counts. The chain joins TRBV27 to TRBJ2-2, with 11 bases identical to TRBD1. V lost 4 bases, J lost 4 bases, and 5 bases stayed unmatched. Germline V gene sequence: CDR1 MNHEY, CDR2 SMNVEV (reference sequence). This CDR3 is built from 16 residues. CDR3 region: CASSWTGGKGTGELFF. The CDR3 nucleotides read TGTGCCAGCAGTTGGACAGGGGGCAAGGGCACCGGGGAGCTGTTTTTT.

This clonotype was observed a few times. The V gene is TRBV10-3, the J gene TRBJ2-4; 12 bases match TRBD1. This CDR3 comprises 16 residues. Germline lookup yields CDR1 ENHRY and CDR2 SYGVKD. V shed 4 bases and J 6 bases; nucleotides not matched to a gene: 7. The CDR3 spells CAISGGDRGPGNIQYF. The DNA for the CDR3 is TGTGCCATCAGTGGAGGGGACAGGGGGCCTGGAAACATTCAGTACTTC.

The rearrangement joins TRBV20-1 to TRBJ1-1; D not certain. The CDR3 has 14 residues. Germline CDR1 is DFQATT and CDR2 is SNEGSKA (reference sequence). Trimming pared 3 bases from V and 1 base from J, leaving 12 bases between. CDR3 protein: CSARKPRANTEAFF. DNA for the CDR3: TGCAGTGCTAGGAAGCCAAGGGCGAACACTGAAGCTTTCTTT.

The chain has TRBV18 and TRBJ1-1, with a weak D call TRBD1 (6 bases). V was trimmed by 6 bases and J by 4 bases, leaving 18 bases between them. Germline CDR1 reads KGHSH; CDR2 reads LQKENI. This CDR3 has 15 amino acids. The CDR3 is CASSQRAGAGTEAFF. DNA for the CDR3: TGTGCCAGCTCCCAGCGGGCAGGGGCGGGCACTGAAGCTTTCTTT.

This clonotype was observed a handful of times. The V gene is TRBV12-3 or TRBV12-4, the J gene TRBJ1-2, with TRBD1 matching 8 bases. V was clipped by 5 bases and J by 2 bases; unmatched bases: 13. CDR3 length: 17 amino acids. CDR3 DNA: TGTGCCAGCAGTCCCGGTTACAGGGGGAGGTGGAACTATGGCTACACCTTC. Translation gives CASSPGYRGRWNYGYTF.

This clonotype was counted only a few times. The V call is TRBV29-1, the J call TRBJ2-7; weak D call: TRBD2 (6 bases). Germline CDR1 and CDR2: SQVTM and ANQGSEA. This CDR3 comprises 13 residues. V lost 1 base and J lost 3, with 10 bases in between. Written as DNA, the CDR3 is TGCAGCGTTGAAGGGGGGGAAGGCTACGAGCAGTACTTC. As protein: CSVEGGEGYEQYF.

Here the CDR3 DNA reads TGTGCCAGCTCACCAACGGTAGGGACAGGGGCCACTGAAGCTTTCTTT. Translating it yields CASSPTVGTGATEAFF. The chain employs TRBV18 and TRBJ1-1, with 10 bases that match TRBD1. V lost 2 bases and J lost 4; bases outside the gene matches: 7. This CDR3 contains 16 residues. Per the germline V gene, CDR1 is KGHSH and CDR2 is LQKENI. The variable domain in full, with the rest retrieved from reference TRBV18 and TRBJ1-1, is NAGVMQNPRHLVRRRGQEARLRCSPMKGHSHVYWYRQLPEEGLKFMVYLQKENIIDESGMPKERFSAEFPKEGPSILRIQQVVRGDSAAYFCASSPTVGTGATEAFFGQGTRLTVV.

The V call is TRBV6-1, the J call TRBJ2-3; the match to TRBD1 covers 9 bases. Germline V gene lookup returns CDR1 MNHNS and CDR2 SASEGT. V shed 8 bases, J shed 5 bases, and the junction held 14 bases outside the gene matches. The CDR3 totals 16 residues. In DNA form, the CDR3 reads TGTGCCAGCGCCGCCGGGACAGGGTCCTTAGGAGATACGCAGTATTTT. Its translation: CASAAGTGSLGDTQYF.

Only a few counts were recorded for this clonotype. The chain combines TRBV12-3 or TRBV12-4 with TRBJ2-5, with 10 bases identical to TRBD2. Trimming took 11 bases from V and 3 from J; bases not matched to a gene: 9. There are 14 residues in the CDR3. The chain's CDR3 is CAGGLAAIKETQYF. The CDR3 DNA follows: TGTGCCGGCGGACTAGCGGCCATTAAAGAGACCCAGTACTTC.

The chain recombines TRBV19 with TRBJ1-1; 7 nucleotides agree with TRBD1. The CDR3 extends over 16 amino acids. Germline CDR1 reads LNHDA; CDR2 reads SQIVND (reference sequence). The ends lost 5 bases at V and 1 base at J; junction bases unmatched: 10. In nucleotides, the CDR3 is TGTGCCAGTAGTCTGTTCCCGGGACAGCCGAACACTGAAGCTTTCTTT. Translation gives CASSLFPGQPNTEAFF.

V usage is TRBV4-3 and J usage is TRBJ1-6, with unresolved D. V dropped 0 bases and J dropped 7 bases, with 13 bases sitting between them. Germline V gene sequence: CDR1 LGHNA, CDR2 YSLEER. The CDR3 is 16 amino acids. This CDR3 reads CASSQDGTVVNSPLHF. The DNA for the CDR3 is TGCGCCAGCAGCCAAGATGGCACAGTTGTAAATTCACCCCTCCACTTT.

The chain is built from TRBV7-6 and TRBJ2-7, with D maybe TRBD1 (6 bases). The germline V gene encodes CDR1 SGHVS and CDR2 FNYEAQ. Trimming left V 7 bases short and J 0 bases short, with 13 bases between. This CDR3 has 14 residues. DNA of the CDR3: TGTGCCAGCAATAGGGGGTCGGACTCCTACGAGCAGTACTTC. Translating gives CASNRGSDSYEQYF.

The table lists this clonotype with a few counts. The rearrangement joins TRBV27 to TRBJ1-2; 7 nucleotides match TRBD1. Unmatched junction bases numbered 3, after V lost 6 bases and J lost 2 bases. Germline loops: CDR1 MNHEY, CDR2 SMNVEV (reference sequence). The CDR3 extends over 13 amino acids. For the CDR3, the DNA is TGTGCCAGCAGCGTACAGGGGAACTATGGCTACACCTTC. Its translation: CASSVQGNYGYTF.

This clonotype was counted a few times. The V gene is TRBV5-1, the J gene TRBJ1-3; TRBD1 might be the D (6 bases). Germline lookup yields CDR1 SGHRS and CDR2 YFSETQ. The CDR3 is made up of 16 amino acids. Trimming removed 0 bases at V and 4 bases at J, with 14 bases between. CDR3 residues: CASSLDGGRGGNTIYF. CDR3 DNA: TGCGCCAGCAGCTTGGATGGCGGCAGGGGAGGAAACACCATATATTTT.

V is TRBV20-1 and J is TRBJ1-4; 7 positions agree with TRBD1. After removal of 3 bases from V and 8 bases from J, the junction contained 3 bases not matched to a gene. Per the germline V gene, CDR1 is DFQATT and CDR2 is SNEGSKA (reference sequence). This CDR3 is built from 12 residues. CDR3 region: CSASQGGEKLFF. The CDR3 coding sequence is TGCAGTGCTAGTCAGGGGGGCGAAAAACTGTTTTTT.

The V gene is TRBV4-2, the J gene TRBJ2-5; D unresolved. Germline V gene lookup returns CDR1 LGHNA and CDR2 YNFKEQ. The CDR3 spans 13 residues. The germline V and J ends were trimmed by 10 bases and 5 bases, with 17 bases remaining between them. Here the CDR3 DNA reads TGTGCCATGAGCCCTGGGGTGGGGGAGACCCAGTACTTC. Its protein is CAMSPGVGETQYF.

The CDR3 DNA sequence: TGTGCCAGCAGCTTAGGGGACATAATAGGGAATCAGCCCCAGCATTTT. It is translated as CASSLGDIIGNQPQHF. This sequence joins TRBV7-2 and TRBJ1-5; D possibly corresponds to TRBD1 (6 bases). Germline V lookup: CDR1 SGHTA, CDR2 FQGNSA. V dropped 1 base and J dropped 4 bases, with 14 bases sitting between them. The CDR3 extends over 16 amino acids.

This clonotype was found many times. The V gene is TRBV18, the J gene TRBJ2-5; the D is unclear. The CDR3 has 13 amino acids. Germline CDR1 is KGHSH and CDR2 is LQKENI. The V and J ends lost 1 base and 5 bases respectively, with 8 bases between them. CDR3 DNA sequence: TGTGCCAGCTCACCACAAGGCCGGGAGACCCAGTACTTC. It codes for CASSPQGRETQYF.

The sample holds a few counts of this clonotype. This chain links TRBV7-2 with TRBJ2-3, with 8 bases identical to TRBD2. The CDR3 runs to 15 residues. V lost 3 bases to trimming and J lost 5 bases; unmatched junction nucleotides: 7. CDR1 and CDR2 (germline): SGHTA, FQGNSA. In nucleotides, the CDR3 is TGTGCCAGCAGCTTCACTAGCGGCACCATAGATACGCAGTATTTT. It encodes CASSFTSGTIDTQYF.

The chain couples TRBV6-2 or TRBV6-3 to TRBJ1-1, with D maybe TRBD1 (5 bases). The V and J ends lost 0 bases and 0 bases respectively, with 14 bases between them. This CDR3 contains 17 residues. The germline V gene encodes CDR1 MNHEY and CDR2 SVGEGT. The CDR3 nucleotides are TGTGCCAGCAGTTACTCGTCGCAGGGCCTCTTGAACACTGAAGCTTTCTTT. Protein product: CASSYSSQGLLNTEAFF.

This chain connects TRBV20-1 to TRBJ2-2, with D perhaps matching TRBD2 (6 bases). Germline CDR1 reads DFQATT; CDR2 reads SNEGSKA (reference sequence). The V end was cut by 0 bases, the J end by 4 bases, with 15 bases between. This CDR3 region has 16 residues. CDR3 DNA sequence: TGCAGTGCTAGAGATTGGATCGACGGGGGCACCGGGGAGCTGTTTTTT. This sequence encodes CSARDWIDGGTGELFF.

The chain combines TRBV7-9 with TRBJ2-3; D is undetermined. V was pared by 5 bases and J by 4 bases, with 10 bases between. Looked up from germline, CDR1 is SEHNR and CDR2 is FQNEAQ (reference sequence). The CDR3 has 13 residues. CDR3 sequence reads: CASSQSGADTQYF. CDR3 DNA: TGTGCCAGCAGCCAGAGTGGCGCAGATACGCAGTATTTT.

This sequence joins TRBV12-3 or TRBV12-4 and TRBJ1-1; TRBD1 matches at 8 bases. Unmatched junction bases numbered 4, after V lost 7 bases and J lost 6 bases. The CDR3 has 12 residues. This CDR3 reads CASTMTGAEAFF. CDR3 in DNA: TGTGCCAGCACTATGACAGGGGCTGAAGCTTTCTTT.

The chain carries TRBV7-9 and TRBJ1-1; the match to TRBD1 covers 7 bases. CDR3 length: 14 amino acids. Per the germline V gene, CDR1 is SEHNR and CDR2 is FQNEAQ (reference sequence). The V and J ends lost 4 bases and 11 bases, in that order; junction bases with no gene match: 13. DNA of the CDR3: TGTGCCAGCAGCTCAGCCCTGGACAGGCCCATCGCTTTCTTT. Its protein is CASSSALDRPIAFF.